This T cell receptor beta chain was captured in a study of control samples from healthy donors and cancer patients. V was cut by 0 bases and J by 4 bases, with 10 bases left in between. Per the germline V gene, CDR1 is SGDLS and CDR2 is YYNGEE. This CDR3 region has 15 residues. This clone appeared once. The assay was immunoSEQ multiplex PCR, and TCRdb's table has in-frame clones only and misses some. The data hold 390,000 or so clones, with approximately 90% observed a single time. What was sequenced was PBMCs. The V gene is TRBV9, the J gene TRBJ1-4; possibly TRBD1 for D (5 bases). The TCR comes from a middle-aged man with head and neck cancer. The CDR3 region is CASSVDAGFNEKLFF. CDR3 nucleotides: TGTGCCAGCAGCGTAGACGCAGGGTTTAATGAAAAACTGTTTTTT.